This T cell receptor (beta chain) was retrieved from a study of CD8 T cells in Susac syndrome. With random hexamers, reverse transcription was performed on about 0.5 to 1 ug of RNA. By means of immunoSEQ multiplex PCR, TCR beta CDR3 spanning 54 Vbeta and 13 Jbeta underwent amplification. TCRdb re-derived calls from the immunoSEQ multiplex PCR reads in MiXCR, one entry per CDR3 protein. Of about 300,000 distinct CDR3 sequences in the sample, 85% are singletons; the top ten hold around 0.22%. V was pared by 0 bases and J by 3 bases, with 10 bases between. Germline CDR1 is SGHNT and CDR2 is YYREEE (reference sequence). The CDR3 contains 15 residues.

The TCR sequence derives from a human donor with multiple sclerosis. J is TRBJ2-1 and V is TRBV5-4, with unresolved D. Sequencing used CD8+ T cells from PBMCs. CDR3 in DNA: TGTGCCAGCAGCTTGGATACGTGGGGCTACAATGAGCAGTTCTTC. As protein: CASSLDTWGYNEQFF.